Only one count was recorded for the clone carrying this T cell receptor (beta chain). The data are from a study of control samples from healthy donors and cancer patients. Using immunoSEQ multiplex PCR, the repertoire was profiled, and TCRdb retains in-frame clones only, with some absent. The sample gives 97,000 or so clones, about 91% of which show up once; 2% to 3% is in the top ten. V was shortened by 4 bases and J by 1 base, with 10 bases between the two germline ends. Germline CDR1 SEHNR, CDR2 FQNEAQ (reference sequence). The CDR3 extends over 14 amino acids. The sequenced material came from blood. V usage is TRBV7-9 and J usage is TRBJ1-1, with no clear D. The source is a woman aged 18-29 years in good health. CDR3 nucleotides: TGTGCCAGCAGCTACGAAGGGCCGAACACTGAAGCTTTCTTT. It codes for CASSYEGPNTEAFF.